What follows is one T cell receptor (beta chain) and its context. This table comes from immunoSEQ multiplex PCR, and its TCRdb copy is limited to in-frame clones, with some not included. The sample carries almost 250,000 clones, roughly 85% recorded once. The sample belongs to a study of blood T cell repertoires in COVID-19. Study overall: The United States, Italy and Spain supplied acute and convalescent COVID-19 samples.

The CDR3 loop spans 14 amino acids. V was cut by 0 bases and J by 8 bases, with 8 bases left in between. Per the germline V gene, CDR1 is MNHEY and CDR2 is SVGEGT. Participant reports of clinical history set cohort assignment. The receptor comes from a woman between 45 and 60 years old with acute COVID-19. Sequencing used PBMCs or T cells enriched from blood (not recorded which). The genes are TRBV6-2 or TRBV6-3 and TRBJ1-6, with D uncertain. The CDR3 region is CASSYSLTYSPLHF. Here the CDR3 DNA reads TGTGCCAGCAGTTACTCCTTAACTTATTCACCCCTCCACTTT.